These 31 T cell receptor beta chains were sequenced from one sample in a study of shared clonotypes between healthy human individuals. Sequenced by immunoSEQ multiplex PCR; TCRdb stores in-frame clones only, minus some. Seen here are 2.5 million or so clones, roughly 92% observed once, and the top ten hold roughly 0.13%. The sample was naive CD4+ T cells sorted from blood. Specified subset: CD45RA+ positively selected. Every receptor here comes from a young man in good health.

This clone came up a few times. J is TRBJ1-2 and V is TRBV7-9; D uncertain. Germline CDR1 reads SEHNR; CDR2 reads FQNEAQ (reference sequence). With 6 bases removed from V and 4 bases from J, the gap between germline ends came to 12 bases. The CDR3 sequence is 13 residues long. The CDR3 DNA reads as TGTGCCAGCAGAACAGTTTCCCCCTATGGCTACACCTTC. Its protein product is CASRTVSPYGYTF.

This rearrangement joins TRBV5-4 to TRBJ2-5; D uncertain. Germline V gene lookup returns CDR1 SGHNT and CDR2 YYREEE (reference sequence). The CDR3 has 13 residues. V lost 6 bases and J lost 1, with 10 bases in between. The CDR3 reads CASNVGSQETQYF. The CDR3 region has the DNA TGTGCCAGCAACGTAGGATCCCAAGAGACCCAGTACTTC.

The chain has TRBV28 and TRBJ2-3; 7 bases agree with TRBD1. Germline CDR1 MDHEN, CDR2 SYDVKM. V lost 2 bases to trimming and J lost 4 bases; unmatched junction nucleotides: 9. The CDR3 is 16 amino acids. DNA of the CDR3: TGTGCCAGCAGTTTAGGACAGGCCCTAAGCCCAGATACGCAGTATTTT. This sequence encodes CASSLGQALSPDTQYF.

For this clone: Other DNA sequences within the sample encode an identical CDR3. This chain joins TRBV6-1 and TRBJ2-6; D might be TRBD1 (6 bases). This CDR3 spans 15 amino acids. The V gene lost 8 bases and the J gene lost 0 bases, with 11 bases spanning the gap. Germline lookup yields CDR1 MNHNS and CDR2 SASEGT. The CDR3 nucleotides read TGTGCCAGCGGGCAGGGGAGCTCTGGGGCCAACGTCCTGACTTTC. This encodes CASGQGSSGANVLTF.

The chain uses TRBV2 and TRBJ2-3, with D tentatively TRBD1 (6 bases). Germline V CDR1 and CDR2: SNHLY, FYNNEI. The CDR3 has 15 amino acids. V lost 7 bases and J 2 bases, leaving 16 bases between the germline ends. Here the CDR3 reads CASIIRQATTDTQYF. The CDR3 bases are TGTGCCAGCATCATCAGACAGGCCACCACAGATACGCAGTATTTT.

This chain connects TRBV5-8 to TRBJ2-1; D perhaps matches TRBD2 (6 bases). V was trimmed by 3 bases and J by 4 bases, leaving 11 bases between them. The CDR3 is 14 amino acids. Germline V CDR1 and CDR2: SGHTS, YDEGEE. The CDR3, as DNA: TGTGCCAGCAGCTGGGGGGACGGATACAATGAGCAGTTCTTC. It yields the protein CASSWGDGYNEQFF.

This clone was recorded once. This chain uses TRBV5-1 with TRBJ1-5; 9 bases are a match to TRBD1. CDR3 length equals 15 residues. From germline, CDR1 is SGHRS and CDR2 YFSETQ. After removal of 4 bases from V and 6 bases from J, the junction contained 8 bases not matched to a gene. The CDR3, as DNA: TGCGCCAGCAGCCCGGCGGGACAGGGTGCTCAGCCCCAGCATTTT. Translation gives CASSPAGQGAQPQHF.

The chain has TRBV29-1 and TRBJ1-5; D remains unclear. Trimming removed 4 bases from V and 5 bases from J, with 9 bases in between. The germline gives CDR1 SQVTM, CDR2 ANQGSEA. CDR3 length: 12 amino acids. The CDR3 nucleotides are TGCAGCGTTGTTGGAGCGGATCAGCCCCAGCATTTT. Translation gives CSVVGADQPQHF.

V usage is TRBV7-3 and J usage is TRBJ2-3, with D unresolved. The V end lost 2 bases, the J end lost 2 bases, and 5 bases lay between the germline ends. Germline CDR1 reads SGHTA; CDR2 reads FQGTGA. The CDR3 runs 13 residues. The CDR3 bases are TGTGCCAGCAGCTTAGACACCACAGATACGCAGTATTTT. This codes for CASSLDTTDTQYF.

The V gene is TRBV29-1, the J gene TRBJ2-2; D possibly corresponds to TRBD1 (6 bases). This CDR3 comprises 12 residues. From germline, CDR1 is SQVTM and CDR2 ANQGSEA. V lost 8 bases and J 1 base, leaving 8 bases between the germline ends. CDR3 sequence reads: CSLQGNTGELFF. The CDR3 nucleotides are TGCAGCCTACAGGGGAACACCGGGGAGCTGTTTTTT.

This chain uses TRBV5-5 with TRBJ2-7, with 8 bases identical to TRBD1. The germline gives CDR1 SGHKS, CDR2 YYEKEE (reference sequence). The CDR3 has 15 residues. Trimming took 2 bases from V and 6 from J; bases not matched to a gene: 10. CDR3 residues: CASSLLDRVGSEQYF. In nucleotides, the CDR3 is TGTGCCAGCAGCTTATTGGACAGGGTCGGCTCCGAGCAGTACTTC.

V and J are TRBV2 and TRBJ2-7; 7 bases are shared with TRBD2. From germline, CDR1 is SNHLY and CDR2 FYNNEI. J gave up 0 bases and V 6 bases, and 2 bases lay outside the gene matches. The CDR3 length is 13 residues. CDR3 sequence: CASRRLASYEQYF. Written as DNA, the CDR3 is TGTGCCAGCAGAAGACTAGCCTCCTACGAGCAGTACTTC.

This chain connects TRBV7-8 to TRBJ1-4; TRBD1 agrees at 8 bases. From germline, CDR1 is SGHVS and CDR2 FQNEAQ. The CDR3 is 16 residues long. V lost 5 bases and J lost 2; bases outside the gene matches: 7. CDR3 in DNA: TGTGCCAGCAGCGCGGACAGGGTGGGGACTAATGAAAAACTGTTTTTT. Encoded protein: CASSADRVGTNEKLFF.

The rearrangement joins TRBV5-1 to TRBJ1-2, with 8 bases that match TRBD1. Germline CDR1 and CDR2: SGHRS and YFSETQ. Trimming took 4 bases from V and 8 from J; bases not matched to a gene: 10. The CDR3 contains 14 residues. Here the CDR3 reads CASSAGQGTGGYTF. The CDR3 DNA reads TGCGCCAGCAGCGCCGGACAGGGAACGGGCGGCTACACCTTC.

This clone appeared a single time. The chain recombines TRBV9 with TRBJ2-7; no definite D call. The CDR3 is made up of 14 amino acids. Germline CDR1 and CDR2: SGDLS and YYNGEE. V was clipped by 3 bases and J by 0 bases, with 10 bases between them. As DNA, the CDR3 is TGTGCCAGCAGCGCCAGCCACAGCTCCTACGAGCAGTACTTC. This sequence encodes CASSASHSSYEQYF.

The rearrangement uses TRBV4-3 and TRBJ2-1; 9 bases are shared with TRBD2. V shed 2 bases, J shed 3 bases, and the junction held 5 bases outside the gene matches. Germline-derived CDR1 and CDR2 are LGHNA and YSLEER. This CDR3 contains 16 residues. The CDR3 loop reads CASSQRSSGSYNEQFF. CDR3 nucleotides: TGCGCCAGCAGCCAAAGAAGTAGCGGGAGCTACAATGAGCAGTTCTTC.

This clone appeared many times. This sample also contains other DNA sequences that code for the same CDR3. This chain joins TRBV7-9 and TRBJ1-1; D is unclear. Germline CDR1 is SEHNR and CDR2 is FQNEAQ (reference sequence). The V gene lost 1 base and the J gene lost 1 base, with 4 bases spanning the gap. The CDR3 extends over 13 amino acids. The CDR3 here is CASSLEGNTEAFF. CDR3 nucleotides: TGTGCCAGCAGCTTAGAAGGGAACACTGAAGCTTTCTTT.

The CDR3 DNA reads TGCGCCAGCAAGAACGGGATCGTAGAGACCCAGTACTTC. Translating gives CASKNGIVETQYF. This chain uses TRBV10-2 with TRBJ2-5, with D possibly matching TRBD2 (5 bases). Trimming took 7 bases from V and 4 from J, leaving 13 bases between them. Germline values: CDR1 WSHSY, CDR2 SAAADI. There are 13 residues in the CDR3.

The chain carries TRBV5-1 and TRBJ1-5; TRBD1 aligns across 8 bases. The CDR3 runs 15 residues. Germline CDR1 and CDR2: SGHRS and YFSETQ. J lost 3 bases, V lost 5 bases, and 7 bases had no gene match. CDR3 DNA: TGCGCCAGCAGAGAGACAGGGGAGTCCAATCAGCCCCAGCATTTT. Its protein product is CASRETGESNQPQHF.

The CDR3 protein is CASSQDGLNSPLHF. The CDR3 DNA reads TGTGCCAGCAGTCAAGATGGGCTCAATTCACCCCTCCACTTT. The genes are TRBV9 and TRBJ1-6; D not resolved. The CDR3 consists of 14 residues. The germline gives CDR1 SGDLS, CDR2 YYNGEE. The V end lost 5 bases, the J end lost 7 bases, and 13 bases lay between the germline ends.

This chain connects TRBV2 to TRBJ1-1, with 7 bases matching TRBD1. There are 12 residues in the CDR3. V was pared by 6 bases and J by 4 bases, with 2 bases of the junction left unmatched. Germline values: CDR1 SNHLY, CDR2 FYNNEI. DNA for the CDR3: TGTGCCAGCAGCAACAGGGGCACTGAAGCTTTCTTT. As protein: CASSNRGTEAFF.

CDR3 sequence: CASMRQGGSYNEQFF. CDR3 bases: TGTGCCAGCATGCGCCAGGGCGGGAGTTACAATGAGCAGTTCTTC. The V gene is TRBV5-6, the J gene TRBJ2-1, with 7 bases fitting TRBD2. The CDR3 is 15 amino acids. The germline V gene encodes CDR1 SGHDT and CDR2 YYEEEE. Losses at the gene ends were 6 bases for V and 4 bases for J; bases not matched to a gene: 10.

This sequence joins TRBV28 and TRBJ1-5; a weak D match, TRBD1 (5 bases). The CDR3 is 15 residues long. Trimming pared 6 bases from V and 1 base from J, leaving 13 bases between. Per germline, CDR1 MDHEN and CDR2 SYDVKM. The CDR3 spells CASSRQSRSNQPQHF. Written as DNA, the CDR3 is TGTGCCAGCAGCCGACAGAGCCGGAGCAATCAGCCCCAGCATTTT.

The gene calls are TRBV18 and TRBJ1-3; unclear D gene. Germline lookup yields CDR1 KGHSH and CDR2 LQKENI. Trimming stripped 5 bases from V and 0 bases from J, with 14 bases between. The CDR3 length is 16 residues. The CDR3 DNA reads TGTGCCAGCTCAGTTAATGGACCGAGCTCTGGAAACACCATATATTTT. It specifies CASSVNGPSSGNTIYF.

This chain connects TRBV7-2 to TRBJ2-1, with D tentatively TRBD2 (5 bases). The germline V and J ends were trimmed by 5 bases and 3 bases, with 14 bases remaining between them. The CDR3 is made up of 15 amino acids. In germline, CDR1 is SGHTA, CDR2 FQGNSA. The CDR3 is CASSPRTDFYNEQFF. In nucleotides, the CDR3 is TGTGCCAGCAGCCCTAGGACTGACTTCTACAATGAGCAGTTCTTC.

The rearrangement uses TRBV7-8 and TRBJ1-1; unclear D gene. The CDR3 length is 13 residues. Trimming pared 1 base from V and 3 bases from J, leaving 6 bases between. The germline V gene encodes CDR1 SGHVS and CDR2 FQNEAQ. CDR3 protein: CASSLGSYTEAFF. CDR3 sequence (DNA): TGTGCCAGCAGCTTAGGTAGTTACACTGAAGCTTTCTTT.

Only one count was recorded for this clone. The CDR3 loop reads CAISEPTLRGPEAFF. As DNA, the CDR3 is TGTGCCATCAGTGAGCCCACCCTCAGGGGTCCTGAAGCTTTCTTT. V and J are TRBV10-3 and TRBJ1-1, with a possible D match to TRBD1 (6 bases). Trimming shortened V by 2 bases and J by 6 bases, and 16 bases separated the two germline ends. Germline lookup yields CDR1 ENHRY and CDR2 SYGVKD. The CDR3 loop spans 15 amino acids.

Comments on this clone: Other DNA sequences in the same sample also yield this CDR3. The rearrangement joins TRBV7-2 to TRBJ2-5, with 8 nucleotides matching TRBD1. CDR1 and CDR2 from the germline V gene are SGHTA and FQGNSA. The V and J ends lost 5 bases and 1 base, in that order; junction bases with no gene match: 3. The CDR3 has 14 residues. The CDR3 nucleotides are TGTGCCAGCAGCCTGGACAGGGTCCAAGAGACCCAGTACTTC. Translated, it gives CASSLDRVQETQYF.

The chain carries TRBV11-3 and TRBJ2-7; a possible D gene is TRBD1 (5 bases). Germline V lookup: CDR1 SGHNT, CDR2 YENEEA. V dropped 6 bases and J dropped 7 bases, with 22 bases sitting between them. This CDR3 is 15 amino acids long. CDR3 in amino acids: CASSPAGSLGREQYF. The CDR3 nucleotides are TGTGCCAGCAGTCCTGCAGGGTCCCTCGGTCGGGAGCAGTACTTC.

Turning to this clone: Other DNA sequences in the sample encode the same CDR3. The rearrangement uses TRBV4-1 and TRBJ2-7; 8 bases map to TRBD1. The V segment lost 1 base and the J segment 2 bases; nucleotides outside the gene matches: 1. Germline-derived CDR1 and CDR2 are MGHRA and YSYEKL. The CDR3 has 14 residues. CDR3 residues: CASSQGDRPYEQYF. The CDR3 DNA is TGCGCCAGCAGCCAAGGGGACAGGCCCTACGAGCAGTACTTC.

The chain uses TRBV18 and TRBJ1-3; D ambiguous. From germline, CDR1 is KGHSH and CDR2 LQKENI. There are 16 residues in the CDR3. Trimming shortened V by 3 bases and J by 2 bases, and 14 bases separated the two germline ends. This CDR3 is CASSPNAASAGNTIYF. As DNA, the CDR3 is TGTGCCAGCTCACCGAACGCCGCGTCGGCTGGAAACACCATATATTTT.